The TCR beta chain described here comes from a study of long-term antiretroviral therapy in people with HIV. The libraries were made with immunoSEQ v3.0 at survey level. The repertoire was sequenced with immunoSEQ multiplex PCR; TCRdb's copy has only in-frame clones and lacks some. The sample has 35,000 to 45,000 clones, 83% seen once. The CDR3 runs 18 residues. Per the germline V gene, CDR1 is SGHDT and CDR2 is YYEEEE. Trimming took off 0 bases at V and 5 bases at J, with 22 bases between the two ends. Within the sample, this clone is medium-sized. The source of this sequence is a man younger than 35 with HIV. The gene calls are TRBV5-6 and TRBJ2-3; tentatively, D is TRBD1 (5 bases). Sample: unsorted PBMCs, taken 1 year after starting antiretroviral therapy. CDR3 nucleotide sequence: TGTGCCAGCAGCTTGGCCCATGGCGATGGCAGGGTCAGAGATACGCAGTATTTT. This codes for CASSLAHGDGRVRDTQYF.